The 26 T cell receptor beta chains presented below share a single source sample, sequenced in a study of T cell responses to AZD1222 COVID-19 vaccine. The table came from immunoSEQ multiplex PCR; TCRdb's copy has only in-frame clones and leaves some out. The repertoire includes about 100,000 clones, roughly nine tenths of them detected once, and 5.5% to 8.5% sits in the top ten. Sequencing used peripheral blood, obtained on day 0 of AZD1222 vaccination. The origin of the receptors is an adult in good health.

The chain carries TRBV4-3 and TRBJ2-7; no definite D call. The CDR3 totals 13 residues. The germline V and J ends were trimmed by 0 bases and 6 bases, with 9 bases remaining between them. Looked up from germline, CDR1 is LGHNA and CDR2 is YSLEER. The CDR3 DNA reads TGCGCCAGCAGCCAAGAGAGTTGGGGCGAGCAGTACTTC. This encodes CASSQESWGEQYF.

The rearrangement joins TRBV10-3 to TRBJ1-2; 7 nucleotides agree with TRBD1. CDR1 is ENHRY, CDR2 SYGVKD, per germline. This CDR3 region has 13 residues. With 7 bases clipped from V and 8 bases from J, the junction kept 10 bases outside the gene matches. The CDR3 nucleotides are TGTGCCATCACCGACACAGGGGTAAAGGGCTACACCTTC. The encoded protein is CAITDTGVKGYTF.

This sequence joins TRBV4-2 and TRBJ2-2; TRBD2 might be the D (6 bases). Trimming left V 1 base short and J 0 bases short, with 12 bases between. Germline V gene data show CDR1 as LGHNA and CDR2 as YNFKEQ. The CDR3 covers 17 residues. For the CDR3, the DNA is TGTGCCAGCAGCCAAGTAGCGGTACCTCCGAACACCGGGGAGCTGTTTTTT. This gives the protein CASSQVAVPPNTGELFF.

V gene TRBV10-3 combines with J gene TRBJ2-3, with 10 bases that match TRBD2. V was pared by 10 bases and J by 2 bases, with 9 bases of the junction left unmatched. The CDR3 spans 15 residues. Per germline, CDR1 ENHRY and CDR2 SYGVKD. CDR3 in amino acids: CATSLLAGLTDTQYF. As DNA, the CDR3 is TGTGCCACCTCACTACTAGCGGGGCTCACAGATACGCAGTATTTT.

The rearrangement joins TRBV28 to TRBJ2-1; TRBD1 is a possible D gene (6 bases). Germline V gene sequence: CDR1 MDHEN, CDR2 SYDVKM. The CDR3 loop spans 14 amino acids. The ends were cut back, 6 bases at V and 8 bases at J, with 17 bases in the middle. The CDR3 reads CASSPPDSLYEQFF. The CDR3 nucleotides are TGTGCCAGCAGCCCACCGGACAGCCTCTATGAGCAGTTCTTC.

This chain joins TRBV5-1 and TRBJ1-6; 10 nucleotides agree with TRBD1. V was pared by 0 bases and J by 4 bases, with 1 base of the junction left unmatched. The CDR3 length is 16 residues. Germline V gene data show CDR1 as SGHRS and CDR2 as YFSETQ. The DNA for the CDR3 is TGCGCCAGCAGCTTGGGGGACAGGGGTTATAATTCACCCCTCCACTTT. Its translation is CASSLGDRGYNSPLHF.

The chain couples TRBV18 to TRBJ1-3; tentatively, D is TRBD1 (5 bases). The CDR3 extends over 15 amino acids. The germline V gene has CDR1 KGHSH and CDR2 LQKENI. V lost 3 bases and J 0 bases, leaving 9 bases between the germline ends. CDR3 nucleotides: TGTGCCAGCTCACCGACAGCCAACTCTGGAAACACCATATATTTT. Encoded protein: CASSPTANSGNTIYF.

The genes are TRBV5-1 and TRBJ1-2; the D is unclear. The V end lost 0 bases, the J end lost 6 bases, and 15 bases lay between the germline ends. Germline-derived CDR1 and CDR2 are SGHRS and YFSETQ. This CDR3 spans 15 amino acids. CDR3: CASSLDAEISNGYTF. The CDR3, as DNA: TGCGCCAGCAGCTTGGACGCGGAGATCTCTAATGGCTACACCTTC.

V is TRBV3-1 (or the pseudogene TRBV3-2) and J is TRBJ1-5; D is unclear. Germline CDR1 is LGHDT and CDR2 is YNNKEL (reference sequence). This CDR3 has 12 residues. V lost 4 bases, J lost 3 bases, and 4 bases lay in between. The DNA for the CDR3 is TGTGCCAGCAGCCGGAACAATCAGCCCCAGCATTTT. Translating gives CASSRNNQPQHF.

V is TRBV27 and J is TRBJ2-7, with 10 bases identical to TRBD1. The CDR3 loop spans 19 amino acids. Germline values: CDR1 MNHEY, CDR2 SMNVEV (reference sequence). J gave up 0 bases and V 4 bases, and 15 bases lay outside the gene matches. The CDR3 DNA sequence: TGTGCCAGCAGTTCAATCTCTAGGACAGGGGGATATAGCTCCTACGAGCAGTACTTC. Amino acid sequence: CASSSISRTGGYSSYEQYF.

The CDR3 DNA is TGTGCCAGCAGCTCCTTAAGGACAGGAGGTGGAGAGACCCAGTACTTC. Its translation is CASSSLRTGGGETQYF. The chain has TRBV7-8 and TRBJ2-5; 7 nucleotides match TRBD1. This CDR3 contains 16 residues. Trimming cost V 4 bases and J 4 bases; bases outside gene matches: 12. The germline gives CDR1 SGHVS, CDR2 FQNEAQ.

This chain connects TRBV19 to TRBJ1-2, with 12 nucleotides matching TRBD1. Germline CDR1 reads LNHDA; CDR2 reads SQIVND (reference sequence). This CDR3 has 14 amino acids. V lost 3 bases to trimming and J lost 8 bases; unmatched junction nucleotides: 4. The CDR3 loop reads CASSMGQGARGYTF. Here the CDR3 DNA reads TGTGCCAGTAGTATGGGACAGGGGGCGCGGGGCTACACCTTC.

This chain joins TRBV5-4 and TRBJ2-2; 13 bases are shared with TRBD2. V shed 0 bases and J 6 bases; nucleotides not matched to a gene: 8. The CDR3 has 18 amino acids. The germline gives CDR1 SGHNT, CDR2 YYREEE (reference sequence). CDR3 loop: CASSLGGTSGTPAGELFF. The CDR3, as DNA: TGTGCCAGCAGCTTGGGGGGGACTAGCGGGACCCCAGCCGGGGAGCTGTTTTTT.

This clone turned up a few times. The CDR3 DNA reads TGTGCCAGTAGGACGGGACTAGCGGGAGGAACGGGTACCGGGGAGCTGTTTTTT. This gives the protein CASRTGLAGGTGTGELFF. The gene calls are TRBV19 and TRBJ2-2, with 15 bases matching TRBD2. This CDR3 is built from 18 residues. The V gene end was trimmed by 6 bases and the J gene end by 5 bases; junction bases not matched to a gene: 10. Germline values: CDR1 LNHDA, CDR2 SQIVND (reference sequence).

The rearrangement uses TRBV7-2 and TRBJ1-6; no clear D. The V gene's germline CDR1 is SGHTA and CDR2 FQGNSA. V was trimmed by 11 bases and J by 7 bases, leaving 15 bases between them. The CDR3 has 13 amino acids. CDR3 DNA sequence: TGTGCCGCCACTGTGGCGCCCAATTCACCCCTCCACTTT. It specifies CAATVAPNSPLHF.

The chain joins TRBV24-1 to TRBJ2-1; D gene ambiguous. This CDR3 region has 13 residues. The germline V gene has CDR1 KGHDR and CDR2 SFDVKD. V lost 3 bases to trimming and J lost 6 bases, with 8 bases between them. The CDR3 sequence is CATSDRFRNEQFF. The CDR3 nucleotides are TGTGCCACCAGTGATCGATTCCGCAATGAGCAGTTCTTC.

The chain employs TRBV3-1 (or the pseudogene TRBV3-2) and TRBJ1-4, with D possibly matching TRBD1 (5 bases). V gave up 4 bases and J gave up 0 bases, with 15 bases separating them. The CDR3 runs to 17 residues. Germline values: CDR1 LGHDT, CDR2 YNNKEL (reference sequence). The CDR3 is CASSPMQGGATNEKLFF. The CDR3 coding sequence is TGTGCCAGCAGCCCGATGCAGGGAGGCGCAACTAATGAAAAACTGTTTTTT.

J is TRBJ2-1 and V is TRBV4-3; TRBD1 is a possible D gene (6 bases). Looked up from germline, CDR1 is LGHNA and CDR2 is YSLEER. The CDR3 is 18 amino acids. V was shortened by 9 bases and J by 1 base, with 25 bases between the two germline ends. As DNA, the CDR3 is TGCGCCAGGACTCAAAATTGGGGGCCCCCTTGTTCCTACAATGAGCAGTTCTTC. Its protein is CARTQNWGPPCSYNEQFF.

The V and J genes are TRBV7-8 and TRBJ2-7; D might be TRBD2 (5 bases). The CDR3 extends over 17 amino acids. V lost 3 bases to trimming and J lost 4 bases, with 22 bases between them. Germline V gene lookup returns CDR1 SGHVS and CDR2 FQNEAQ. The CDR3 region has the DNA TGTGCCAGCAGCTTTGATGGTGGGAGAAGTCTTTTTTACGAGCAGTACTTC. This translates into CASSFDGGRSLFYEQYF.

The chain combines TRBV28 with TRBJ2-4, with D perhaps given as TRBD1 or TRBD2 (6 bases each). Per the germline V gene, CDR1 is MDHEN and CDR2 is SYDVKM. Trimming took 3 bases from V and 1 from J, leaving 13 bases between them. The CDR3 is made up of 16 amino acids. CDR3 region: CASSFSGALAKNIQYF. CDR3 DNA: TGTGCCAGCAGTTTTTCGGGGGCGCTGGCCAAAAACATTCAGTACTTC.

This chain connects TRBV3-1 (or the pseudogene TRBV3-2) to TRBJ2-1; 11 bases align to TRBD2. The V segment lost 6 bases and the J segment 7 bases; nucleotides outside the gene matches: 2. Germline V gene sequence: CDR1 LGHDT, CDR2 YNNKEL (reference sequence). The CDR3 is 13 amino acids. The CDR3 DNA follows: TGTGCCAGCAGACTAGCGGGAGCTAATGAGCAGTTCTTC. The encoded protein is CASRLAGANEQFF.

V and J are TRBV3-1 (or the pseudogene TRBV3-2) and TRBJ1-4; possibly TRBD1 for D (5 bases). The CDR3 runs 16 residues. Germline assignment: CDR1 LGHDT and CDR2 YNNKEL (reference sequence). The ends were cut back, 4 bases at V and 0 bases at J, with 12 bases in the middle. The CDR3 loop reads CASSRGGWTTNEKLFF. DNA for the CDR3: TGTGCCAGCAGCCGCGGGGGGTGGACAACTAATGAAAAACTGTTTTTT.

The CDR3 loop reads CAISVPGGGQETQYF. CDR3 DNA: TGTGCCATCAGTGTCCCGGGGGGGGGCCAAGAGACCCAGTACTTC. The chain is built from TRBV10-3 and TRBJ2-5; 8 bases match TRBD2. The CDR3 totals 15 residues. Losses at the gene ends were 4 bases for V and 1 base for J; bases not matched to a gene: 5. The germline gives CDR1 ENHRY, CDR2 SYGVKD.

The chain joins TRBV10-3 to TRBJ1-1; D remains unclear. The CDR3 totals 15 residues. The V and J ends lost 3 bases and 1 base respectively, with 12 bases between them. CDR1 is ENHRY and CDR2 is SYGVKD in the germline V gene. CDR3 coding DNA: TGTGCCATCAGTGACATTGAGGGAAGGAACACTGAAGCTTTCTTT. Translation gives CAISDIEGRNTEAFF.

The chain couples TRBV5-3 to TRBJ2-1; possibly TRBD1 for D (5 bases). TRBV5-3 is marked as an open reading frame, function uncertain. Trimming stripped 2 bases from V and 1 base from J, with 10 bases between. The CDR3 has 15 residues. This CDR3 is CARSFKGASYNEQFF. CDR3 coding DNA: TGTGCCAGAAGCTTCAAAGGGGCTTCCTACAATGAGCAGTTCTTC.

The chain employs TRBV4-2 and TRBJ1-2, with D perhaps TRBD1 (6 bases). Looked up from germline, CDR1 is LGHNA and CDR2 is YNFKEQ. The CDR3 length is 15 residues. Trimming stripped 0 bases from V and 7 bases from J, with 15 bases between. CDR3 in amino acids: CASSQDQGFEAGYTF. The CDR3 nucleotides read TGTGCCAGCAGCCAAGATCAGGGGTTCGAAGCTGGCTACACCTTC.